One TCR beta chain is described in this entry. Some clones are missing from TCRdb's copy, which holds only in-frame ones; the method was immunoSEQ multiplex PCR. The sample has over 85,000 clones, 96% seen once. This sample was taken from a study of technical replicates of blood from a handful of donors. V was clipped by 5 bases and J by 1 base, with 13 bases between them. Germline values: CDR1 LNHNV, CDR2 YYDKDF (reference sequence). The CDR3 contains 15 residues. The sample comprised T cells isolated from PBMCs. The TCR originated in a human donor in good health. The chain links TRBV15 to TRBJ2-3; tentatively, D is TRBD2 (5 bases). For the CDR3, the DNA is TGTGCCACCAGCGGTGGACTTCTGGGCACAGATACGCAGTATTTT. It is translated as CATSGGLLGTDTQYF.